What follows are 16 T cell receptor beta chains derived from one specimen sequenced in a study of immune evolution from preneoplasia to lung adenocarcinoma. TCRdb's copy holds only in-frame clones and misses some; the assay was immunoSEQ multiplex PCR. The sample includes about 5,500 clones, roughly 85% of them seen just once. The sample consisted of FFPE adjacent normal lung tissue. The receptors come from a person aged 65 to 85 with lung adenocarcinoma.

This clone has only a few counts. This chain links TRBV6-1 with TRBJ1-2; TRBD1 matches 7 bases. This CDR3 has 14 residues. Germline V gene sequence: CDR1 MNHNS, CDR2 SASEGT. After removal of 7 bases from V and 1 base from J, the junction contained 6 bases not matched to a gene. The CDR3 nucleotides read TGTGCCAGCAAGGGGACAGCAGTTAACTATGGCTACACCTTC. Protein product: CASKGTAVNYGYTF.

The chain uses TRBV7-2 and TRBJ2-2, with 7 bases identical to TRBD2. CDR1 is SGHTA and CDR2 is FQGNSA in the germline V gene. CDR3 size: 16 residues. The ends lost 0 bases at V and 5 bases at J; junction bases unmatched: 6. This chain's CDR3 is CASSLAPGRVTGELFF. CDR3 nucleotides: TGTGCCAGCAGCTTAGCCCCAGGGAGGGTAACCGGGGAGCTGTTTTTT.

V usage is TRBV7-2 and J usage is TRBJ1-4, with 7 bases aligning to TRBD1. The junction had 8 bases not matched to a gene; V was cut back by 5 bases and J by 8 bases. Germline CDR1 and CDR2: SGHTA and FQGNSA. The CDR3 spans 14 residues. This CDR3 reads CASSLSDRSEKLFF. The CDR3 DNA sequence: TGTGCCAGCAGCCTCTCGGACAGGTCGGAAAAACTGTTTTTT.

The V gene is TRBV5-8, the J gene TRBJ1-5; D is unclear. Germline CDR1 is SGHTS and CDR2 is YDEGEE. This CDR3 comprises 17 residues. Deletions cut 0 bases from V and 6 bases from J, with 19 bases between. CDR3 in DNA: TGTGCCAGCAGCTTGGAGTCGGTCCGATTTAGAACTCAGCCCCAGCATTTT. Residues: CASSLESVRFRTQPQHF. Full variable domain (outside the CDR3, taken from reference TRBV5-8 and TRBJ1-5): EAGVTQSPTHLIKTRGQQATLRCSPISGHTSVYWYQQALGLGLQFLLWYDEGEERNRGNFPPRFSGRQFPNYSSELNVNALELEDSALYLCASSLESVRFRTQPQHFGDGTRLSIL.

J is TRBJ1-5 and V is TRBV4-1; D might be TRBD1 (6 bases). V shed 0 bases and J shed 5 bases, with 17 bases lying between them. Germline V gene data show CDR1 as MGHRA and CDR2 as YSYEKL. This CDR3 has 17 amino acids. CDR3: CASSQDRSGEMYQPQHF. The CDR3 nucleotides read TGCGCCAGCAGCCAAGATCGCTCAGGGGAAATGTATCAGCCCCAGCATTTT.

This chain joins TRBV2 and TRBJ2-7; D assignment may be TRBD1 or TRBD2 (5 bases each). This CDR3 spans 14 amino acids. Trimming removed 6 bases at V and 3 bases at J, with 15 bases between. The V gene's germline CDR1 is SNHLY and CDR2 FYNNEI. CDR3 sequence reads: CASSARSGSYEQYF. The CDR3, as DNA: TGTGCCAGCAGCGCTCGGTCAGGGAGCTACGAGCAGTACTTC.

The chain has TRBV6-5 and TRBJ2-5, with TRBD1 matching 10 bases. The germline V gene encodes CDR1 MNHEY and CDR2 SVGAGI. Unmatched junction bases numbered 2, after V lost 5 bases and J lost 5 bases. This CDR3 comprises 13 residues. For the CDR3, the DNA is TGTGCCAGCAGTGACAGGGGGCCGGAGACCCAGTACTTC. Translating it yields CASSDRGPETQYF.

The chain links TRBV11-2 to TRBJ2-3; D gene uncertain. This CDR3 has 14 residues. V was pared by 5 bases and J by 3 bases, with 12 bases between. Germline CDR1 is SGHAT and CDR2 is FQNNGV. Here the CDR3 reads CASSTEAGTDTQYF. CDR3 nucleotide sequence: TGTGCCAGCAGCACGGAAGCCGGAACAGATACGCAGTATTTT.

The rearrangement links TRBV11-2 to TRBJ2-5; D is possibly TRBD1 or TRBD2 (5 bases each). The CDR3 spans 15 residues. Germline V gives CDR1 SGHAT, CDR2 FQNNGV. The V gene lost 5 bases and the J gene lost 5 bases, with 18 bases spanning the gap. CDR3 sequence reads: CASSPRTLGSETQYF. CDR3 DNA: TGTGCCAGCAGCCCGAGGACACTGGGGAGCGAGACCCAGTACTTC.

V and J are TRBV29-1 and TRBJ2-1; 10 bases match TRBD2. Per the germline V gene, CDR1 is SQVTM and CDR2 is ANQGSEA. Trimming cost V 2 bases and J 9 bases; bases outside gene matches: 10. The CDR3 totals 15 residues. This chain's CDR3 is CSVEPPSGSVSEQFF. CDR3 sequence (DNA): TGCAGCGTTGAACCTCCTAGCGGGAGCGTCAGTGAGCAGTTCTTC.

The chain links TRBV10-1 to TRBJ2-7; D is perhaps TRBD1 (5 bases). CDR3 length: 13 residues. Trimming took off 3 bases at V and 5 bases at J, with 11 bases between the two ends. Germline CDR1 reads WNHNN; CDR2 reads SYGVQD (reference sequence). The CDR3 loop is CASSEPGFDEQYF. CDR3 bases: TGCGCCAGCAGTGAACCAGGGTTCGACGAGCAGTACTTC.

The J gene is TRBJ2-5, the V gene TRBV29-1, with D uncertain. CDR1 is SQVTM, CDR2 ANQGSEA, per germline. Trimming pared 3 bases from V and 2 bases from J, leaving 16 bases between. The length of the CDR3 is 15 residues. The CDR3 nucleotides read TGCAGCGTTGAGGATCCTCAACTCCTACAAGAGACCCAGTACTTC. This translates into CSVEDPQLLQETQYF.

The gene calls are TRBV30 and TRBJ1-4; TRBD1 might be the D (5 bases). The CDR3 sequence is 12 residues long. Germline V gene lookup returns CDR1 GTSNPN and CDR2 SVGIG (reference sequence). Trimming removed 8 bases at V and 4 bases at J, with 11 bases between. Here the CDR3 reads CAPDSLNEKLFF. The CDR3, as DNA: TGTGCCCCCGACAGCCTTAATGAAAAACTGTTTTTT.

The rearrangement uses TRBV7-9 and TRBJ1-1; no firm D call. CDR1 is SEHNR and CDR2 is FQNEAQ in the germline V gene (reference sequence). The CDR3 extends over 13 amino acids. The ends were cut back, 1 base at V and 0 bases at J, with 3 bases in the middle. The CDR3 loop reads CASSLVMNTEAFF. The CDR3 DNA reads as TGTGCCAGCAGCTTAGTCATGAACACTGAAGCTTTCTTT.

To note about this clone: The identical CDR3 is also encoded by other nucleotide sequences in the sample. V and J are TRBV14 and TRBJ2-5; 8 nucleotides line up with TRBD2. The CDR3 totals 16 residues. CDR1 and CDR2 (germline): SGHDN, FVKESK. V was pared by 9 bases and J by 2 bases, with 14 bases of the junction left unmatched. The CDR3 is CASSSRSGGNQETQYF. CDR3 DNA sequence: TGTGCCAGTAGCAGTAGAAGCGGGGGAAATCAAGAGACCCAGTACTTC.

The J gene is TRBJ2-7, the V gene TRBV21-1. TRBV21-1 represents a pseudogene. The CDR3 consists of 10 residues. CDR3 DNA sequence: TGTGCCAGCAGCAAGCGACGGCGAAGCTTC. This translates into CASSKRRRSF.